These 26 T cell receptor beta chains were sequenced from one sample in a study of blood T cell repertoires in COVID-19. Using immunoSEQ multiplex PCR, the repertoire was profiled, and TCRdb retains in-frame clones only, with some absent. This sample has hundreds of thousands of clones; over 75% occur once, and the top ten carry 15% to 17%. What was sequenced was PBMCs or T cells enriched from blood (not recorded which). Receptors originate from a man younger than 35 who had recovered from COVID-19.

This clone was recorded only once. This chain joins TRBV7-9 and TRBJ2-2, with 9 bases lining up with TRBD1. The CDR3 loop spans 15 amino acids. The V gene's germline CDR1 is SEHNR and CDR2 FQNEAQ (reference sequence). The J segment lost 2 bases and the V segment lost 4 bases, leaving 2 bases of the junction unmatched. CDR3 DNA sequence: TGTGCCAGCAGCTGGGGACAGGGCAACACCGGGGAGCTGTTTTTT. This codes for CASSWGQGNTGELFF. The whole variable domain, filled in from reference TRBV7-9 and TRBJ2-2, reads DTGVSQNPRHKITKRGQNVTFRCDPISEHNRLYWYRQTLGQGPEFLTYFQNEAQLEKSRLLSDRFSAERPKGSFSTLEIQRTEQGDSAMYLCASSWGQGNTGELFFGEGSRLTVL.

This chain's CDR3 is CASKGQTGNTIYF. DNA of the CDR3: TGTGCCAGTAAGGGACAGACTGGAAACACCATATATTTT. V gene TRBV19 combines with J gene TRBJ1-3; 7 nucleotides match TRBD1. The CDR3 extends over 13 amino acids. J gave up 2 bases and V 7 bases, and 2 bases lay outside the gene matches. Germline-derived CDR1 and CDR2 are LNHDA and SQIVND (reference sequence).

The chain links TRBV6-1 to TRBJ2-1, with 9 bases aligning to TRBD1. The CDR3 extends over 13 amino acids. Trimming took 2 bases from V and 10 from J; bases not matched to a gene: 3. CDR1 and CDR2 from the germline V gene are MNHNS and SASEGT. The CDR3 here is CASSELDRGEQFF. DNA of the CDR3: TGTGCCAGCAGTGAACTTGACAGGGGGGAGCAGTTCTTC.

The CDR3 loop reads CASSLARTGDTEAFF. The CDR3 DNA reads as TGTGCCAGCAGCTTAGCACGGACAGGGGACACTGAAGCTTTCTTT. The chain is built from TRBV7-9 and TRBJ1-1, with 9 nucleotides matching TRBD1. There are 15 residues in the CDR3. V shed 0 bases and J 3 bases; nucleotides not matched to a gene: 2. Germline CDR1 reads SEHNR; CDR2 reads FQNEAQ (reference sequence). Full variable domain (remainder filled in from reference TRBV7-9 and TRBJ1-1): DTGVSQNPRHKITKRGQNVTFRCDPISEHNRLYWYRQTLGQGPEFLTYFQNEAQLEKSRLLSDRFSAERPKGSFSTLEIQRTEQGDSAMYLCASSLARTGDTEAFFGQGTRLTVV.

The chain carries TRBV3-1 (or the pseudogene TRBV3-2) and TRBJ1-1, with D possibly TRBD1 on 5 matching bases. Germline V gene lookup returns CDR1 LGHDT and CDR2 YNNKEL (reference sequence). The CDR3 length is 13 residues. V was clipped by 4 bases and J by 0 bases, with 6 bases between them. The DNA for the CDR3 is TGTGCCAGCAGCCCGGGGGTGAACACTGAAGCTTTCTTT. Amino acid sequence: CASSPGVNTEAFF.

The chain employs TRBV29-1 and TRBJ1-1; D is possibly TRBD1 (6 bases). Germline V gene lookup returns CDR1 SQVTM and CDR2 ANQGSEA. This CDR3 has 14 amino acids. V shed 7 bases and J shed 1 base, with 16 bases lying between them. The CDR3 coding sequence is TGCAGCGATGGGGCACAGGGCTCGAACACTGAAGCTTTCTTT. Translation: CSDGAQGSNTEAFF.

J is TRBJ1-6 and V is TRBV7-9; D is unresolved. The V end was cut by 4 bases, the J end by 9 bases, with 19 bases between. Germline assignment: CDR1 SEHNR and CDR2 FQNEAQ (reference sequence). The CDR3 totals 16 residues. In DNA form, the CDR3 reads TGTGCCAGCAGCTCCGATCCCCTGGGAGAAAGTTCACCCCTCCACTTT. Translating gives CASSSDPLGESSPLHF.

The gene calls are TRBV2 and TRBJ1-5, with D perhaps TRBD1 (5 bases). Between the trimmed V and J ends, which lost 5 bases and 7 bases, there was a span of 12 bases. CDR1 and CDR2 from the germline V gene are SNHLY and FYNNEI. The CDR3 loop spans 13 amino acids. The CDR3 DNA sequence: TGTGCCAGCAGTAACCAGGGTTCGCAGCCCCAGCATTTT. Amino acids: CASSNQGSQPQHF.

The chain joins TRBV3-1 (or the pseudogene TRBV3-2) to TRBJ1-2; the D gene is possibly TRBD1 (5 bases). Germline values: CDR1 LGHDT, CDR2 YNNKEL (reference sequence). This CDR3 has 13 amino acids. V was cut by 6 bases and J by 2 bases, with 10 bases left in between. The CDR3 is CASSNRTNYGYTF. The DNA of the CDR3 is TGTGCCAGCAGTAACAGGACAAACTATGGCTACACCTTC.

This chain uses TRBV5-8 with TRBJ1-2; D is perhaps TRBD1 (5 bases). CDR1 SGHTS and CDR2 YDEGEE come from the germline V gene. Between the trimmed V and J ends, which lost 3 bases and 6 bases, there was a span of 15 bases. The CDR3 extends over 14 amino acids. CDR3 in amino acids: CASSWRGRDDGYTF. The CDR3 DNA sequence: TGTGCCAGCAGCTGGAGGGGCAGGGATGATGGCTACACCTTC.

V is TRBV7-9 and J is TRBJ2-7; 13 bases align to TRBD2. Germline CDR1 and CDR2: SEHNR and FQNEAQ (reference sequence). After removal of 7 bases from V and 5 bases from J, the junction contained 5 bases not matched to a gene. The CDR3 has 14 residues. The CDR3 DNA sequence: TGTGCCAGCAACTCCACTAGCGGGAGGGACGAGCAGTACTTC. This encodes CASNSTSGRDEQYF.

This clone was picked up one time. The J gene is TRBJ2-3, the V gene TRBV4-1; 11 bases map to TRBD1. This CDR3 spans 20 amino acids. Germline V lookup: CDR1 MGHRA, CDR2 YSYEKL. V shed 0 bases, J shed 0 bases, and the junction held 11 bases outside the gene matches. The CDR3 reads CASSQEGQGGLISSTDTQYF. The CDR3 bases are TGCGCCAGCAGCCAAGAGGGACAGGGGGGATTGATTTCTAGCACAGATACGCAGTATTTT.

CDR3 DNA: TGTGCCAGCAGCTACCGGACAGTGAACACCGGGGAGCTGTTTTTT. Protein product: CASSYRTVNTGELFF. The J gene is TRBJ2-2, the V gene TRBV7-2; the D gene is possibly TRBD1 (6 bases). V was clipped by 4 bases and J by 1 base, with 10 bases between them. The CDR3 is 15 amino acids. Germline V gives CDR1 SGHTA, CDR2 FQGNSA. The full variable domain, completed using reference TRBV7-2 and TRBJ2-2, is GAGVSQSPSNKVTEKGKDVELRCDPISGHTALYWYRQSLGQGLEFLIYFQGNSAPDKSGLPSDRFSAERTGGSVSTLTIQRTQQEDSAVYLCASSYRTVNTGELFFGEGSRLTVL.

The genes are TRBV14 and TRBJ1-1; 10 bases agree with TRBD1. V shed 6 bases and J 0 bases; nucleotides not matched to a gene: 7. The CDR3 has 16 amino acids. Germline assignment: CDR1 SGHDN and CDR2 FVKESK. The chain's CDR3 is CASSPLGQGMNTEAFF. CDR3 sequence (DNA): TGTGCCAGCAGTCCTCTGGGACAGGGGATGAACACTGAAGCTTTCTTT.

The genes are TRBV6-4 and TRBJ2-1; perhaps TRBD1 as D (6 bases). There are 15 residues in the CDR3. V lost 5 bases to trimming and J lost 8 bases, with 19 bases between them. Per germline, CDR1 MRHNA and CDR2 SNTAGT. The CDR3: CASSPGGIESYEQFF. The CDR3 nucleotides are TGTGCCAGCAGTCCTGGGGGCATTGAATCGTATGAGCAGTTCTTC.

The chain couples TRBV10-3 to TRBJ1-2; 7 bases match TRBD1. This CDR3 has 17 amino acids. CDR1 is ENHRY, CDR2 SYGVKD, per germline. The junction had 19 bases not matched to a gene; V was cut back by 6 bases and J by 6 bases. CDR3 in DNA: TGTGCCATCAGCGGCGGGACAGCGGGTTCTGAACTGGATGGCTACACCTTC. The encoded protein is CAISGGTAGSELDGYTF.

The chain employs TRBV12-5 and TRBJ1-1; D call uncertain. Trimming pared 5 bases from V and 1 base from J, leaving 8 bases between. There are 13 residues in the CDR3. Germline CDR1 reads LGHNT; CDR2 reads FRNRAP. CDR3 amino acids: CASGLGSNTEAFF. For the CDR3, the DNA is TGTGCTAGTGGTCTCGGTTCGAACACTGAAGCTTTCTTT.

The chain uses TRBV7-8 and TRBJ2-1; 13 nucleotides match TRBD2. The CDR3 is 15 amino acids. V was clipped by 5 bases and J by 6 bases; unmatched bases: 4. The germline V gene encodes CDR1 SGHVS and CDR2 FQNEAQ. DNA of the CDR3: TGTGCCAGCAGCACCCGGACTAGCGGGGGCAATGAGCAGTTCTTC. Amino acid sequence: CASSTRTSGGNEQFF.

This clone occurred once. The chain combines TRBV5-1 with TRBJ2-7, with 8 bases identical to TRBD1. The V segment lost 4 bases and the J segment 1 base; nucleotides outside the gene matches: 4. Germline V lookup: CDR1 SGHRS, CDR2 YFSETQ. The CDR3 has 14 residues. The CDR3 loop is CASSDGQGSYEQYF. The CDR3 DNA sequence: TGCGCCAGCAGCGATGGACAGGGATCCTACGAGCAGTACTTC.

This chain connects TRBV7-3 to TRBJ2-2, with D unresolved. This CDR3 is 19 amino acids long. Trimming stripped 3 bases from V and 2 bases from J, with 22 bases between. The germline CDR1 and CDR2 sequences are SGHTA and FQGTGA. CDR3 residues: CASSFYRGSSGLNTGELFF. The CDR3 bases are TGTGCCAGCAGCTTTTATCGAGGCTCTTCTGGCCTTAACACCGGGGAGCTGTTTTTT.

This rearrangement joins TRBV7-8 to TRBJ2-5, with no clear D. V dropped 1 base and J dropped 2 bases, with 5 bases sitting between them. The CDR3 runs to 13 residues. Germline CDR1 is SGHVS and CDR2 is FQNEAQ. The CDR3 here is CASSLGIQETQYF. The CDR3 region has the DNA TGTGCCAGCAGCTTAGGTATACAAGAGACCCAGTACTTC.

The chain combines TRBV10-3 with TRBJ2-7, with D maybe TRBD1 (5 bases). CDR1 is ENHRY and CDR2 is SYGVKD in the germline V gene. V gave up 7 bases and J gave up 5 bases, with 9 bases separating them. This CDR3 comprises 11 residues. The CDR3 DNA reads as TGTGCCATCATAAGGGGCCACGAGCAGTACTTC. It yields the protein CAIIRGHEQYF.

The V call is TRBV3-1 (or the pseudogene TRBV3-2), the J call TRBJ2-4, with 9 bases that match TRBD2. CDR3 length: 16 residues. CDR1 LGHDT and CDR2 YNNKEL come from the germline V gene (reference sequence). Trimming at V came to 1 base and at J to 15 bases, leaving 16 bases not matched to a gene. CDR3 DNA sequence: TGTGCCAGCAGCCAAGGATCGGGGCGGGAGGGGTCCTACTTGTACTTC. Encoded protein: CASSQGSGREGSYLYF.

The gene calls are TRBV27 and TRBJ1-6, with D possibly being TRBD1 (6 bases). CDR3 length: 15 residues. The V end lost 4 bases, the J end lost 9 bases, and 16 bases lay between the germline ends. Germline V gene lookup returns CDR1 MNHEY and CDR2 SMNVEV (reference sequence). Here the CDR3 reads CASSSPQGFASPLHF. In DNA form, the CDR3 reads TGTGCCAGCAGTTCGCCACAGGGTTTCGCTTCACCCCTCCACTTT.

The chain uses TRBV2 and TRBJ2-2; TRBD2 aligns across 9 bases. V gave up 8 bases and J gave up 7 bases; unmatched junction bases: 5. From germline, CDR1 is SNHLY and CDR2 FYNNEI. The CDR3 spans 13 residues. CDR3 in amino acids: CASVAGVIGELFF. Written as DNA, the CDR3 is TGTGCCAGCGTAGCGGGAGTGATCGGGGAGCTGTTTTTT. Full variable domain (remainder filled in from reference TRBV2 and TRBJ2-2): EPEVTQTPSHQVTQMGQEVILRCVPISNHLYFYWYRQILGQKVEFLVSFYNNEISEKSEIFDDQFSVERPDGSNFTLKIRSTKLEDSAMYFCASVAGVIGELFFGEGSRLTVL.

The rearrangement joins TRBV29-1 to TRBJ1-2, with D perhaps TRBD1 (6 bases). CDR1 is SQVTM and CDR2 is ANQGSEA in the germline V gene. The CDR3 is 17 residues long. Deletions cut 6 bases from V and 4 bases from J, with 27 bases between. CDR3 sequence (DNA): TGCAGCGTCGGGTGGAACAGGGATAGTCCGAGTCCCTATGGCTACACCTTC. It codes for CSVGWNRDSPSPYGYTF.